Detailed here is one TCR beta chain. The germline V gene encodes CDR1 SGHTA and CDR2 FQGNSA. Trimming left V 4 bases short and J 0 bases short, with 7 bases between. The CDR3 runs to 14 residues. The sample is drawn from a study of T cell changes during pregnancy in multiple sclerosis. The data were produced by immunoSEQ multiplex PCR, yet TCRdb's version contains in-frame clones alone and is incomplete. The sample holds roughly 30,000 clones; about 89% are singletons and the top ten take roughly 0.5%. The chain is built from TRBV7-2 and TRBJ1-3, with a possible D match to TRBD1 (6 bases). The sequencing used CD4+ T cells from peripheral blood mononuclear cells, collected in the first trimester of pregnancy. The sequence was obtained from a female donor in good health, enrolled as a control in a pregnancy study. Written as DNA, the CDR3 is TGTGCCAGCAGCTGGGACAACTCTGGAAACACCATATATTTT. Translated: CASSWDNSGNTIYF.